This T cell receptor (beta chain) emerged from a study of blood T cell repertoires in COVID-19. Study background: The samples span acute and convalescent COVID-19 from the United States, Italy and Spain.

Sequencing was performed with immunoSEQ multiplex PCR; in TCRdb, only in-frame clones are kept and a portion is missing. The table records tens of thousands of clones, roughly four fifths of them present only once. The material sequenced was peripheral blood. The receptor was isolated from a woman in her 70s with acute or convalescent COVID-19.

CDR3 DNA: TGTGCCAGCAGCCCAGGGCACGGGGGCGAGCAGTACTTC. Residues: CASSPGHGGEQYF. This chain connects TRBV9 to TRBJ2-7; a possible D gene is TRBD2 (6 bases). Per the germline V gene, CDR1 is SGDLS and CDR2 is YYNGEE. This CDR3 spans 13 amino acids. Trimming removed 4 bases from V and 6 bases from J, with 14 bases in between.